Included here is one T cell receptor (beta chain) sequence, with context. Antigen specificity is unknown. The second PCR ran 7 to 11 cycles with a sample-barcoded 5' primer and J-beta primers. Per sample, CDR3-containing paired-end reads numbered at least 3 million. MiXCR, run by TCRdb on the 5' RACE reads, gives a single entry per CDR3 protein. The sample lists around 990,000 distinct CDR3 sequences, 20% to 25% occurring once. In germline, CDR1 is DFQATT, CDR2 SNEGSKA (reference sequence). This CDR3 contains 16 residues. The V gene end was trimmed by 3 bases and the J gene end by 12 bases; junction bases not matched to a gene: 20. This entry belongs to a study of blood T cells in healthy people across ages. General observations from the study: Expanded clonotype shifts may have been confounded, as the donors had an unknown CMV status.

RNA extraction gave at least 5.5 micrograms of total RNA per sample. These data were also reused for a study on T cells of mothers and their children.

Sequencing was done on a sample of blood. The source of this sequence is a girl aged 2-10 years in good health. The gene calls are TRBV20-1 and TRBJ2-5; TRBD2 aligns across 9 bases. The CDR3 nucleotides read TGCAGTGCTAGTGCATCAGGACTAGCGACGCAAATGCTGGAGTACTTC. Translation: CSASASGLATQMLEYF.